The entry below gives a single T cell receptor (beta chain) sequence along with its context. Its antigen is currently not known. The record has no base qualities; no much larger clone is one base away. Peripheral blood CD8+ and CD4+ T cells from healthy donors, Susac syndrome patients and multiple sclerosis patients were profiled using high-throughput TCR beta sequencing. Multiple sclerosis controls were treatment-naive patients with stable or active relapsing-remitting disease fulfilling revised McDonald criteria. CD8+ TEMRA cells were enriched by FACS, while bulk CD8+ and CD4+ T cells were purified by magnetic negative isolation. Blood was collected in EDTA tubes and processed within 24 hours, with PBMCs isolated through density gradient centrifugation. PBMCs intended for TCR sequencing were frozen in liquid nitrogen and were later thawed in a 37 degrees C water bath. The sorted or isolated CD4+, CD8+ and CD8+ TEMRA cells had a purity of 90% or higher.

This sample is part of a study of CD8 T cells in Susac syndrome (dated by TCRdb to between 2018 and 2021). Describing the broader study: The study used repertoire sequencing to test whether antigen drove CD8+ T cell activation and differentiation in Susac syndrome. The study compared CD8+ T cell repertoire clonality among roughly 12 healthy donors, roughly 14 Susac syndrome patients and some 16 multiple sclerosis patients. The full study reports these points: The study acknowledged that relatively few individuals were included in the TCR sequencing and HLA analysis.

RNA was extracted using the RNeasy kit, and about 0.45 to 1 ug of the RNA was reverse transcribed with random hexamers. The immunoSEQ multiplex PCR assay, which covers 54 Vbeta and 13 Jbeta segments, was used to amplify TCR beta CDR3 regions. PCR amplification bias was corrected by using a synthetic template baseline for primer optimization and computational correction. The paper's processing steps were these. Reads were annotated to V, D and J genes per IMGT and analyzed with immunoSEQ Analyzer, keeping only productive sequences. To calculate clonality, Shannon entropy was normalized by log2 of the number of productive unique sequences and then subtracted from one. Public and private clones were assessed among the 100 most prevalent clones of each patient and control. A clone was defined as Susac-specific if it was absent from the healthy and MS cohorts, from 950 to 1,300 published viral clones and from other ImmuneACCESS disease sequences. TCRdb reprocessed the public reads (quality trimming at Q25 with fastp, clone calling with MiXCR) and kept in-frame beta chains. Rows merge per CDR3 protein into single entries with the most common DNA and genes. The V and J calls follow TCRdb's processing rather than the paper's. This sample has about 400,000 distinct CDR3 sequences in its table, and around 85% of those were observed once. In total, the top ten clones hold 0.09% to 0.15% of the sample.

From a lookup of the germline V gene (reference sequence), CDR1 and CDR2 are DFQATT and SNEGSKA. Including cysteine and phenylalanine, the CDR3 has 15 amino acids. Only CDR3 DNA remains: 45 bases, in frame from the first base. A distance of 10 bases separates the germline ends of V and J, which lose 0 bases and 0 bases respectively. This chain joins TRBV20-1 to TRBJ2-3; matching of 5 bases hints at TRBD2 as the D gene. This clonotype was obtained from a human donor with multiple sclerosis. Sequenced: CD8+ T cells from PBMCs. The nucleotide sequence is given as TGCAGTGCTAGAGATCGGGGTTCTAGCACAGATACGCAGTATTTT. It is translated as CSARDRGSSTDTQYF.